Sequencing of this TCR beta chain was carried out in a study of cytomegalovirus exposure and HLA in healthy donors. General study points: Analysis was performed later, and it showed HLA-associated TCR beta chains to be more clonally expanded than equally common others. Cytomegalovirus-associated TCR beta chains were listed, numbering around 150.

This clone is a singleton in its sample. The antigen remains unidentified. Per the germline V gene, CDR1 is SGHVS and CDR2 is FNYEAQ. The CDR3 consists of 12 residues. V lost 5 bases and J lost 8, with 12 bases in between. 60 Vbeta and 13 Jbeta primers were used in PCR. Only in-frame clones appear in the TCRdb table, and some are missing; sequencing was by immunoSEQ multiplex PCR. The sample consists of 150,000 to 200,000 clones, around 80% of them appearing once. What was sequenced was PBMCs. The source of this sequence is a young woman in good health and CMV-seropositive. The V and J genes are TRBV7-6 and TRBJ1-2, with D tentatively TRBD1 (5 bases). The DNA for the CDR3 is TGTGCCAGCAGCCCGGGAGGGGTCGGCTACACCTTC. Amino acid sequence: CASSPGGVGYTF.